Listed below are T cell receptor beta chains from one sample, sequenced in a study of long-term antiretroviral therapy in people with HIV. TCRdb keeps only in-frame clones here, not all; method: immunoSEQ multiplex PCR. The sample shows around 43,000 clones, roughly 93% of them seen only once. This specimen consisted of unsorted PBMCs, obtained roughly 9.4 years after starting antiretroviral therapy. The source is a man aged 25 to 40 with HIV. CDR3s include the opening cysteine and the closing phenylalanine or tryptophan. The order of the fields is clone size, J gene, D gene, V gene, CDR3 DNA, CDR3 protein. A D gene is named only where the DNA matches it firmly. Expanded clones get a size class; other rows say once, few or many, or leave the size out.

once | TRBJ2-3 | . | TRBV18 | TGTGCCAGCTCACCCGGAGGGGGATCAGATACGCAGTATTTT | CASSPGGGSDTQYF
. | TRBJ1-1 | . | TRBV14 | TGTGCCAGCACCGAAGGGGGGAACAGGGCCGTAGTGCAAGCTTTCTTT | CASTEGGNRAVVQAFF
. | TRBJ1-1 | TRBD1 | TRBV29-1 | TGCAGCGGGAACAGGGGGACTAACACTGAAGCTTTCTTT | CSGNRGTNTEAFF
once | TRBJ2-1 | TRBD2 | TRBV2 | TGTGCCAGCACCCCCCTAGCGGGGGGTGCTGAGCAGTTCTTC | CASTPLAGGAEQFF
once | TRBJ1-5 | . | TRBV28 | TGTGCCAGCACCGTTCAGAGGGATCAGCCCCAGCATTTT | CASTVQRDQPQHF
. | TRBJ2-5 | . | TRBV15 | TGTGCCACCAGCGGGGTCCGGGACAAAGAGACCCAGTACTTC | CATSGVRDKETQYF
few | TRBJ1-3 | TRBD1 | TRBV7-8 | TGTGCCAGCAGCTACAGGGGTTCTGGAAACACCATATATTTT | CASSYRGSGNTIYF
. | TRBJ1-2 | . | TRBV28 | TGTGCCAGCAGTTTTTCGGTCGGTGGCTACACCTTC | CASSFSVGGYTF
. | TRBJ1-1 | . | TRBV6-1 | TGTGCCAGCAAACACGGTGAATCGAACACTGAAGCTTTCTTT | CASKHGESNTEAFF
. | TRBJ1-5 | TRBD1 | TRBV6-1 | TGTGCCAGCAGTGAAGCGTGGACAGGGAATGACCAGCCCCAGCATTTT | CASSEAWTGNDQPQHF
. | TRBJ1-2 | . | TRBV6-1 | TGTGCCAGCAGTGAAGGATTTGATGGGCTGAATTACTATGGCTACACCTTC | CASSEGFDGLNYYGYTF
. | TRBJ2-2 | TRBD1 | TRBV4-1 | TGCGCCAGCAGGGACCAGGGGGAAGACACCGGGGAGCTGTTTTTT | CASRDQGEDTGELFF
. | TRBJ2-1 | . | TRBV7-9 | TGTGCCAGCAGCTTAGCACGGGGGCAGTTCTTC | CASSLARGQFF
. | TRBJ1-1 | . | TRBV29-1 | TGCAGCGTTGAAGGAAGTTTGAGCACTGAAGCTTTCTTT | CSVEGSLSTEAFF
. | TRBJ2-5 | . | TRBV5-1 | TGCGCCAGCAGCACCAACGGACTGGACCAAGAGACCCAGTACTTC | CASSTNGLDQETQYF
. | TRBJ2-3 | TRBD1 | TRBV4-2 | TGTGCCAGCAGCCAAGAGGACAGGACCCCCGTTTCGCAGTATTTT | CASSQEDRTPVSQYF